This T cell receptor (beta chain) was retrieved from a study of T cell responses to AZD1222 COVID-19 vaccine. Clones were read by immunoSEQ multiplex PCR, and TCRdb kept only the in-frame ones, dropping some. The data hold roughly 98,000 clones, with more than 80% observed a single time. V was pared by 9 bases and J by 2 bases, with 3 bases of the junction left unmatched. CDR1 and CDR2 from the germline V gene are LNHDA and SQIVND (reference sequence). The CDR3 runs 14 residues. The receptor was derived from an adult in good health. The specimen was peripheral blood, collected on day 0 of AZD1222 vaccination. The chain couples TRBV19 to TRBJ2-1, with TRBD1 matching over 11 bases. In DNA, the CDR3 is TGTGCCAGCACGGACAGGGGGCCCTACAATGAGCAGTTCTTC. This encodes CASTDRGPYNEQFF.